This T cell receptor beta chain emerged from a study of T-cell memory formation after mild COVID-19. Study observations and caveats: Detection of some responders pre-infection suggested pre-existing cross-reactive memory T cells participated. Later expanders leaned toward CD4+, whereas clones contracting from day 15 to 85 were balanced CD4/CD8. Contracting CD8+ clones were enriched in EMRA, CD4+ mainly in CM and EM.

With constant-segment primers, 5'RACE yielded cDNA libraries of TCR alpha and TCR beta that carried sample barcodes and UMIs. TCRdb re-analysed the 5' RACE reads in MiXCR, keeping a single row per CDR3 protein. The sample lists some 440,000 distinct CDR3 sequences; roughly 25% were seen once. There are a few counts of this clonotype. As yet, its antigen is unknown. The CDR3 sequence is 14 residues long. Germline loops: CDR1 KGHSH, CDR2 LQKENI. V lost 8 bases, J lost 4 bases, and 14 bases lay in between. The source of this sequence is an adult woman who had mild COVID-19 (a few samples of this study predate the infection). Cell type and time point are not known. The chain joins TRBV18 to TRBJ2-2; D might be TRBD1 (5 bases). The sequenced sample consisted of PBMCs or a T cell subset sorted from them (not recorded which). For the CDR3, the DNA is TGTGCCAGCCTACCGCCAGGGCGCACCGGGGAGCTGTTTTTT. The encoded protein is CASLPPGRTGELFF.